This paragraph covers one T cell receptor (beta chain) sequence. This sample is part of a study of OX40 agonist ivuxolimab in advanced cancers. Across the study: Past anti-PD-1, anti-PD-L1 or anti-CTLA-4 therapy was accepted, and 40% had received some.

The method was immunoSEQ multiplex PCR; TCRdb's version includes in-frame clones alone and lacks a portion of them. The repertoire holds 50,000 to 70,000 clones, about nine tenths seen once, with 0.95% to 1.5% in the top ten. This CDR3 spans 14 amino acids. Germline values: CDR1 SGHRS, CDR2 YFSETQ. Trimming removed 2 bases at V and 8 bases at J, with 14 bases between. The sequence derives from an adult with an advanced solid tumor such as melanoma, head and neck, liver or kidney cancer. Sequenced material: CD4+ or CD8+ T cells sorted from blood, taken in a trial of the OX40 agonist ivuxolimab. The gene calls are TRBV5-1 and TRBJ2-4; D unclear. CDR3 DNA sequence: TGCGCCAGCAGCTTAAGCCAACCCCGCGACATTCAGTACTTC. It encodes CASSLSQPRDIQYF.